Listed below are T cell receptor beta chains from one sample, sequenced in a study of identical twins. TCRdb reanalysed the 5' RACE reads using MiXCR and keeps one entry per CDR3 protein. Of over 550,000 distinct CDR3 sequences listed, around 7.4% were seen once; the top ten hold roughly 1.6%. The sample also formed part of further work on yellow fever vaccine responses in identical twins.

The sample comprised PBMCs. Receptor source: a woman aged 18-29 years in good health. Both conserved end residues are part of each CDR3. The order of the fields is J gene, CDR3 length, D gene, V gene, clone size, CDR3 DNA, CDR3 protein. A D gene is named only where the DNA matches it firmly. A clone size is listed for some rows: how often the clone was seen (once, few, many), or a class if it is expanded.

TRBJ1-5 13 - TRBV20-1 many TGCAGTGCAAGACCCACTAGCAATCAGCCCCAGCATTTT CSARPTSNQPQHF
TRBJ1-1 13 - TRBV29-1 - TGCAGCTCGACCCCTCAGGGTATGCCTGAAGCTTTCTTT CSSTPQGMPEAFF
TRBJ2-1 15 TRBD2 TRBV6-2/TRBV6-3 many TGTGCCAGCAGTTCGGTTAGCGGGCAATACAATGAGCAGTTCTTC CASSSVSGQYNEQFF
TRBJ2-7 14 - TRBV11-2 few TGTGCCAGCAGCCAATTCCGGAATCCCTACGAGCAGTACTTC CASSQFRNPYEQYF
TRBJ2-3 16 - TRBV14 few TGTGCCAGCAGCCAAGTCAGTCGCCCGAACAAAAATACGCAGTATTTT CASSQVSRPNKNTQYF
TRBJ1-1 15 - TRBV5-1 few TGCGCCAGCAGCTTGGGTCCACAGACGAACACTGAAGCTTTCTTT CASSLGPQTNTEAFF
TRBJ2-2 17 - TRBV3-1 many TGTGCCAGCAGCCAAGATTATCCACACGCGAACACCGGGGAGCTGTTTTTT CASSQDYPHANTGELFF
TRBJ1-2 13 - TRBV20-1 many TGCAGTGCTAGAGACAAGACAGCCTATGGCTACACCTTC CSARDKTAYGYTF
TRBJ2-7 15 TRBD2 TRBV5-1 few TGCGCCAGCAGCGAACAGGGACTAGCGGACTACGAGCAGTACTTC CASSEQGLADYEQYF
TRBJ2-3 12 - TRBV20-1 few TGCAGTGCTAGGTTTAGCACAGATACGCAGTATTTT CSARFSTDTQYF
TRBJ1-1 14 - TRBV3-1 few TGTGCCAGCACCGGGAAACCCCGTTCCACTGAAGCTTTCTTT CASTGKPRSTEAFF
TRBJ2-5 15 TRBD1 TRBV11-3 few TGTGCCAGCAGCTTAGACCCGACAGGGGAAGAGACCCAGTACTTC CASSLDPTGEETQYF
TRBJ2-1 17 - TRBV27 - TGTGCCAGCCGGTCCACAGGGATCGGGTTCTCCCCCAATGAGCAGTTCTTC CASRSTGIGFSPNEQFF
TRBJ2-1 17 TRBD2 TRBV12-3/TRBV12-4 few TGTGCCAGCAGTTTATACCTACTAGCGGGGTCCTACAATGAGCAGTTCTTC CASSLYLLAGSYNEQFF
TRBJ2-7 14 TRBD1 TRBV3-1 - TGTGCCAGCAGCCAAGGGACAGGAAAATACGACCAGTACTTC CASSQGTGKYDQYF
TRBJ2-1 13 TRBD2 TRBV20-1 many TGCAGTGCTATAGCGGGGGGGCCCGGTGAGCAGTTCTTC CSAIAGGPGEQFF
TRBJ1-3 19 - TRBV27 few TGTGCCAGCAGTTTCGATAAACCTTCGGAGGGAGCGACTGGAAACACCATATATTTT CASSFDKPSEGATGNTIYF
TRBJ2-5 14 - TRBV14 few TGTGCCAGCAGCCAACAACAGGGTGGCGGGACCCAGTACTTC CASSQQQGGGTQYF
TRBJ2-2 15 - TRBV7-9 - TGTGCCAGCAGCTTCCGGGACGTGAATACCGGGGAGCTGTTTTTT CASSFRDVNTGELFF
TRBJ2-3 20 TRBD2 TRBV5-1 few TGCGCCAGCAGCCGCAGTCCTCGGACTAGCGGGGGGGCCGGCACAGATACGCAGTATTTT CASSRSPRTSGGAGTDTQYF
TRBJ1-4 15 - TRBV4-1 - TGCGCCAGCAGCCAAGAAGGAGGGTTCTTCGAAAAACTGTTTTTT CASSQEGGFFEKLFF
TRBJ2-7 15 TRBD2 TRBV5-1 few TGCGCCAGCAGCTCCCGAAGCGGGAGCTCCTACGAGCAGTACTTC CASSSRSGSSYEQYF
TRBJ1-3 15 - TRBV25-1 many TGTGCCAGCGGAGGGACACCTCACTCTGGAAACACCATATATTTT CASGGTPHSGNTIYF
TRBJ2-1 11 - TRBV7-9 many TGTGCCAGCAGCTTAGCGCCTGAGCAGTTCTTC CASSLAPEQFF
TRBJ2-3 15 - TRBV3-1 many TGTGCCAGCAGCCCTCAGACCTCCTGGGGAGATACGCAGTATTTT CASSPQTSWGDTQYF
TRBJ1-2 14 - TRBV6-1 many TGTGCCAGCAGTCCCAGCTTATTTAACTATGGCTACACCTTC CASSPSLFNYGYTF
TRBJ1-4 14 TRBD1 TRBV20-1 many TGCAGTGCGAAACAGGGGGCAACTAATGAAAAACTGTTTTTT CSAKQGATNEKLFF
TRBJ1-2 15 - TRBV7-2 - TGTGCCAGCAGCCCCCAATTTGGTTCCTCCTATGGCTACACCTTC CASSPQFGSSYGYTF
TRBJ2-1 13 TRBD2 TRBV5-5 few TGTGCCAGCAGCCGACTAGCGGGAGCTGAGCAGTTCTTC CASSRLAGAEQFF
TRBJ2-1 14 TRBD1 TRBV5-1 many TGCGCCAGCCACCGGGACAGGGGCATCAATGAGCAGTTCTTC CASHRDRGINEQFF
TRBJ2-5 13 - TRBV28 - TGTGCCAGCAGACCCACCAAGAGAGGGACCCAGTACTTC CASRPTKRGTQYF
TRBJ2-2 15 - TRBV5-1 few TGCGCCAGCAGGGCGGGGCTCCTAAACACCGGGGAGCTGTTTTTT CASRAGLLNTGELFF
TRBJ2-5 11 - TRBV20-1 many TGCAGTGCTAGTCTCCAAGAGACCCAGTACTTC CSASLQETQYF
TRBJ2-3 15 - TRBV20-1 - TGCAGTGCTCGACCTGGGACTCACGGCACAGATACGCAGTATTTT CSARPGTHGTDTQYF
TRBJ1-5 16 TRBD1 TRBV27 - TGTGCCAGCAGTTCCCTGGAGGGGGCGCAGAATCAGCCCCAGCATTTT CASSSLEGAQNQPQHF
TRBJ2-1 17 TRBD2 TRBV3-1 many TGTGCCAGCAGCCCATCCGAACCCTGGCGGGAGGGGAATGAGCAGTTCTTC CASSPSEPWREGNEQFF
TRBJ1-2 14 - TRBV2 - TGTGCCAGCAGTGAACGAGGTGATTTCTATGGCTACACCTTC CASSERGDFYGYTF
TRBJ2-3 17 - TRBV11-2 few TGTGCCAGCAGCTTAGATTCGGGTCCCGCTAACACAGATACGCAGTATTTT CASSLDSGPANTDTQYF
TRBJ2-3 17 TRBD2 TRBV28 few TGTGCCAGCAGTACCCTGAGTGCTAGCGGGTCCACAGATACGCAGTATTTT CASSTLSASGSTDTQYF
TRBJ1-1 14 TRBD1 TRBV10-3 few TGTGCCATCACCATGACAGGGTTGGTCACTGAAGCTTTCTTT CAITMTGLVTEAFF
TRBJ2-2 15 TRBD2 TRBV6-1 many TGTGCCAGTCTGTCGGGGGAGGGCCACACCGGGGAGCTGTTTTTT CASLSGEGHTGELFF
TRBJ2-5 13 - TRBV7-6 few TGTGCCAGCAGACCCCGGGGAAAGGAGACCCAGTACTTC CASRPRGKETQYF
TRBJ2-5 14 - TRBV5-1 few TGCGCCAGCAGCCCAACCACAGGGTTAGAGACCCAGTACTTC CASSPTTGLETQYF
TRBJ1-4 14 - TRBV5-8 - TGTGCCAGCAGCCTCACAGGGTCATTTGAAAAACTGTTTTTT CASSLTGSFEKLFF
TRBJ1-1 14 - TRBV4-1 many TGCGCCAGCAGCCAAGGGATATTGAACACTGAAGCTTTCTTT CASSQGILNTEAFF
TRBJ2-5 12 - TRBV12-3/TRBV12-4 many TGTGCCAGCGGTTACTTGGACCGGACCCAGTACTTC CASGYLDRTQYF
TRBJ2-5 15 - TRBV3-1 - TGTGCCAGCAGCCAAGATGGGAAGGGGAGAGAGACCCAGTACTTC CASSQDGKGRETQYF
TRBJ1-1 13 - TRBV29-1 many TGCAGCGTTGACCGGGGCCCGTACACTGAAGCTTTCTTT CSVDRGPYTEAFF
TRBJ2-1 15 - TRBV7-8 - TGTGCCAGCAGCCCACCTAGCTCTTGGAGCAATGAGCAGTTCTTC CASSPPSSWSNEQFF
TRBJ2-1 15 - TRBV20-1 - TGCAGTGCTAGGGTTCCCCCTCAGGCTAACAATGAGCAGTTCTTC CSARVPPQANNEQFF
TRBJ1-2 12 TRBD1 TRBV29-1 many TGCAGCGTCGCGGACAGGGTTCGTGGCTACACCTTC CSVADRVRGYTF
TRBJ2-1 14 TRBD2 TRBV3-1 many TGTGCCAGCAGCCAAAGCGGGAGATACAATGAGCAGTTCTTC CASSQSGRYNEQFF
TRBJ1-1 13 - TRBV27 - TGTGCCAGCAGTTTGGGACCGCGGACTGAAGCTTTCTTT CASSLGPRTEAFF
TRBJ2-1 15 - TRBV5-1 - TGCGCCAGCAGCGAGCGGGTCAGCTCCTACAATGAGCAGTTCTTC CASSERVSSYNEQFF
TRBJ2-1 15 TRBD2 TRBV6-5 many TGTGCCAGCAGTTTAGCGGGGCAGACCTACAATGAGCAGTTCTTC CASSLAGQTYNEQFF
TRBJ1-4 15 TRBD1 TRBV12-3/TRBV12-4 - TGTGCCAGCAGTCCCTCCCGGACAGGGGCTGAAAAACTGTTTTTT CASSPSRTGAEKLFF
TRBJ2-1 17 - TRBV7-2 - TGTGCCAGCAGCTTAGGGAGGACTCAAAGCTCCTACAATGAGCAGTTCTTC CASSLGRTQSSYNEQFF